This T cell receptor (beta chain) is from a study of T cells in narcolepsy. Study-wide points: Comparing one patient's CSF and blood CD4+ clonotypes highlighted HCRT- and TRIB2-specific autoreactive clonotypes.

Clones were read by immunoSEQ multiplex PCR, and TCRdb kept only the in-frame ones, dropping some. The sample contains around 31,000 clones, roughly 78% of which appear only once. About this clone itself: Its antigen is not identified.

V lost 4 bases to trimming and J lost 0 bases, with 16 bases between them. The CDR3 spans 16 residues. Per germline, CDR1 SGDLS and CDR2 YYNGEE. The source of this sequence is a human donor with narcolepsy. The gene calls are TRBV9 and TRBJ1-1; no firm D call. Input material: CD45RA- memory CD4+ T cells from PBMCs. The CDR3 spells CASSPRARSVNTEAFF. In nucleotides, the CDR3 is TGTGCCAGCAGCCCCCGGGCCCGCTCTGTGAACACTGAAGCTTTCTTT. The full variable domain, with the rest looked up from reference TRBV9 and TRBJ1-1, is DSGVTQTPKHLITATGQRVTLRCSPRSGDLSVYWYQQSLDQGLQFLIQYYNGEERAKGNILERFSAQQFPDLHSELNLSSLELGDSALYFCASSPRARSVNTEAFFGQGTRLTVV.